This T cell receptor (beta chain) was documented in a study of post-analysis software for immune sequencing data. The study's findings and limits: Patients used about 5 TRBV segments, including TRBV5-6, TRBV5-1 and TRBV20-1, more often than controls. The F measure placed samples prepared in the same batch into strongly shared clusters.

Deletions cut 2 bases from V and 5 bases from J, with 12 bases between. CDR3 length: 13 residues. The germline gives CDR1 DFQATT, CDR2 SNEGSKA (reference sequence). This clonotype was observed a handful of times. Its specificity is not known. The authors incorporated unique molecular identifiers into the TCR beta cDNA libraries. Yield was roughly 500,000 cDNA molecules from roughly 0.93 to 9.6 million T cells. TCRdb reprocessed the PCR reads via MiXCR and lists one record per CDR3 protein. The sample includes 380,000 or so distinct CDR3 sequences, less than 40% of them seen just once. The receptor comes from a girl aged 10 to 17 with multiple sclerosis. The sequencing sample was made of blood. The chain has TRBV20-1 and TRBJ1-1; D not certain. The CDR3 coding sequence is TGCAGTGCTAGACACATTACGGCTACTGAAGCTTTCTTT. Protein product: CSARHITATEAFF.